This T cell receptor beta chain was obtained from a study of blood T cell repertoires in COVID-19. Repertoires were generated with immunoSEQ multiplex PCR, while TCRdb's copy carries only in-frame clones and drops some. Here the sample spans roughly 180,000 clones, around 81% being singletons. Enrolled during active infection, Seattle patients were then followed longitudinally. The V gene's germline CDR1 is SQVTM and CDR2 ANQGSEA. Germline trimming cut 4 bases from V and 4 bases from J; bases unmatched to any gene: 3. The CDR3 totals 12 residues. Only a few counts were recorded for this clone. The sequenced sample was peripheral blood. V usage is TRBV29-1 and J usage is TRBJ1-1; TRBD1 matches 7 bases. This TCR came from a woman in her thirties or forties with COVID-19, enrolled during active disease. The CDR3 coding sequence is TGCAGCGTTGGGGGACAGTTCACTGAAGCTTTCTTT. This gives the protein CSVGGQFTEAFF.